This T cell receptor (beta chain) came from a study of blood T cell repertoires in COVID-19 (dated by TCRdb to the early 2020s). As for the study more broadly: The collaborator samples originated in the United States, Italy and Spain and spanned the acute and convalescent phases of COVID-19. The samples were drawn from two sources: the first 160 participants of the ongoing ImmuneRACE study, and 1,000 to 1,500 subjects contributed by 6 global collaborators. Where available, HLA class I and class II types were obtained from metadata supplied by the sample provider rather than from assay-based typing. Deeply sampled blood TCRbeta repertoires from subjects exposed to, actively infected with, or recovered from COVID-19 were included in the dataset. The repertoires were released in a freely available public database meant as a resource for research on the immune response to SARS-CoV-2. The material from the prospective study consisted of cDNA or gDNA derived from T cells, B-cell-depleted T cells, or PBMCs. Sample metadata almost always included a de-identified subject ID, COVID-19 status, age in years and sex. Study-wide findings and limitations: The amount of clinical and demographic metadata varied by source and participant and was provided uncurated.

Concerning this clone itself: No antigen is known for it. Base qualities are not recorded, but no much larger clone differs from it by a single base.

V is shortened by 3 bases, J by 0 bases, and the region joining them spans 15 bases. The CDR3 runs 17 residues from the cysteine to the phenylalanine. Only the CDR3 portion is preserved as DNA: 51 bases, with reading frame beginning at the first base. The germline V gene (reference sequence) supplies CDR1 LNHDA and CDR2 SQIVND. The immunoSEQ Assay, a bias-controlled multiplex PCR, was used to amplify TCRbeta CDR3 regions from genomic DNA. From the authors' description of their analysis: Within the assay, amplification of reference gene primers was used to estimate how many nucleated cells each sample contained. Sequence reads were collapsed and filtered to measure the absolute abundance of every unique TCRbeta CDR3 rearrangement. For each sample, productive Simpson clonality was calculated as the square root of Simpson's diversity index over productive rearrangements. In its TCRdb copy, this immuneACCESS table keeps in-frame sequences only and misses some clones. Where compared with another copy, unresolved V genes explain less than half of these, and the others have no known cause. The V and J calls and clone size come from that table; D and trimming were worked out from the DNA. For this sample the table gives 130,000 to 150,000 clones, of which 80% to 90% were detected only once. The ten largest clones add up to 2.6% of the sample.

Whole blood was collected in K2EDTA tubes by collaborating institutions according to the institutions' own protocols. For TCRbeta analysis, collaborators shipped samples in one of three forms: frozen whole blood, isolated PBMCs, or DNA extracted from either of those sample types. Sequencing was carried out using peripheral blood. The receptor's source is a human donor with acute or convalescent COVID-19. The donor label of this sample is uncertain. Recombination linked TRBV19 to TRBJ1-3; a weak D assignment points to TRBD1 (5 bases agree). The CDR3 loop reads CASSMQTGSFSGNTIYF. Read as DNA, the sequence is TGTGCCAGTAGTATGCAAACAGGTTCCTTCTCTGGAAACACCATATATTTT. Where the CDR3 stops, the reference TRBV19 and TRBJ1-3 genes take over; the full variable domain is DGGITQSPKYLFRKEGQNVTLSCEQNLNHDAMYWYRQDPGQGLRLIYYSQIVNDFQKGDIAEGYSVSREKKESFPLTVTSAQKNPTAFYLCASSMQTGSFSGNTIYFGEGSWLTVV.